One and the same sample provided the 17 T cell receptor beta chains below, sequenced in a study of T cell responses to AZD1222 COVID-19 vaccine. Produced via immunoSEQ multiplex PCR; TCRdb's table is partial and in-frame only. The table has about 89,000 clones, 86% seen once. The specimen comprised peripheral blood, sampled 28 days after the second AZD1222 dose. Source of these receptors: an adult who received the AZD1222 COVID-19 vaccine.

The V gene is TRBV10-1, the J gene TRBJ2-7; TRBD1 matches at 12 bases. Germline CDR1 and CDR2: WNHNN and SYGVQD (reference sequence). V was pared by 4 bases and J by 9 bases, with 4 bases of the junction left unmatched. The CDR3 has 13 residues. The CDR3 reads CASSGWDRGLQYF. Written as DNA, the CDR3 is TGCGCCAGCAGTGGTTGGGACAGGGGGCTGCAGTACTTC.

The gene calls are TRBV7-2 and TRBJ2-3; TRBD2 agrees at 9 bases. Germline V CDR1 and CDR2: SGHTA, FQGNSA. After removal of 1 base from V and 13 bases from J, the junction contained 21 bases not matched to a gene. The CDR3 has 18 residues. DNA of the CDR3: TGTGCCAGCAGCTTAGTGCCCCCGACTAGCGGAGGGGGGATACGCAAGTATTTT. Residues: CASSLVPPTSGGGIRKYF.

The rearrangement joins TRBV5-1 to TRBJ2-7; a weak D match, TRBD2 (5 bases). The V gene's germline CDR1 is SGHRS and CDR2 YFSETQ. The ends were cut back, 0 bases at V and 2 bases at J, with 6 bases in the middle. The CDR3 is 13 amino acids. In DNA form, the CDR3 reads TGCGCCAGCAGCTTGGTAGCGCCCTACGAGCAGTACTTC. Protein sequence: CASSLVAPYEQYF.

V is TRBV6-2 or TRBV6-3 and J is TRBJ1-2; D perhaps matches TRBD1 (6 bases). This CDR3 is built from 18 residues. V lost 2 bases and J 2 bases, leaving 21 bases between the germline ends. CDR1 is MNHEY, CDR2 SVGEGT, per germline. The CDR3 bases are TGTGCCAGCAGTTACATCCAAGACAGGCCCGGAGCAAACTATGGCTACACCTTC. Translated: CASSYIQDRPGANYGYTF.

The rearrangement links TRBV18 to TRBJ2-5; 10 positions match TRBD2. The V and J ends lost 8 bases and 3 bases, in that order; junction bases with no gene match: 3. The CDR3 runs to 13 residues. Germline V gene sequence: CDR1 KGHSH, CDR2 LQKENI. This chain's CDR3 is CASGGTSEETQYF. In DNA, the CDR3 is TGTGCCAGCGGCGGGACTAGCGAAGAGACCCAGTACTTC.

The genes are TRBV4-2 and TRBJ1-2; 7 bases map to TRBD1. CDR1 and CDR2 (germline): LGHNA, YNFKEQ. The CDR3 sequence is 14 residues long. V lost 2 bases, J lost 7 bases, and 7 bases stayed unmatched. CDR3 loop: CASSQTTGAAGYTF. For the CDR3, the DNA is TGTGCCAGCAGCCAAACCACAGGGGCGGCTGGCTACACCTTC.

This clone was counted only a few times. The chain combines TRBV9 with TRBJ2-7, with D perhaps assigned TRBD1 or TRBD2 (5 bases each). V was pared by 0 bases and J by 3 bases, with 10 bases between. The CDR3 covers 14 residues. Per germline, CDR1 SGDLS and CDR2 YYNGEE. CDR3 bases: TGTGCCAGCAGCGTAGGGGACGGAGACTACGAGCAGTACTTC. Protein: CASSVGDGDYEQYF.

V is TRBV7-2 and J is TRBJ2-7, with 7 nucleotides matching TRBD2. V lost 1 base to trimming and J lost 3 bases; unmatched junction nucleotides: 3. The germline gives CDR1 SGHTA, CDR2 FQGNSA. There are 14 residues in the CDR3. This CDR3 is CASSLGAGRYEQYF. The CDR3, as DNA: TGTGCCAGCAGCTTAGGAGCGGGACGCTACGAGCAGTACTTC.

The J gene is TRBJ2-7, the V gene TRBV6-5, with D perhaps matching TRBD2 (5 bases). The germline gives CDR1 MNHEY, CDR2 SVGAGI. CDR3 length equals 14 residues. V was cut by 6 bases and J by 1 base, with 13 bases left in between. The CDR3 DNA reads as TGTGCCAGCAGCTCCGGGATGGCTTCCTACGAGCAGTACTTC. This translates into CASSSGMASYEQYF.

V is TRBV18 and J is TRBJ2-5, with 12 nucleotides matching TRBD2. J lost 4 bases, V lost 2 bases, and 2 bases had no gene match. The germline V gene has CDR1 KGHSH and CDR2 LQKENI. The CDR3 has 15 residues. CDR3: CASSPASGRGETQYF. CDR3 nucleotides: TGTGCCAGCTCACCAGCTAGCGGGAGGGGAGAGACCCAGTACTTC.

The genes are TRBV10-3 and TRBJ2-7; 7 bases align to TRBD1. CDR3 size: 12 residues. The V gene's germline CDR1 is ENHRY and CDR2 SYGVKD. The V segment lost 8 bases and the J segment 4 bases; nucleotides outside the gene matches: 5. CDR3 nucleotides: TGTGCCATCGGACAGGCTACTTACGAGCAGTACTTC. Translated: CAIGQATYEQYF.

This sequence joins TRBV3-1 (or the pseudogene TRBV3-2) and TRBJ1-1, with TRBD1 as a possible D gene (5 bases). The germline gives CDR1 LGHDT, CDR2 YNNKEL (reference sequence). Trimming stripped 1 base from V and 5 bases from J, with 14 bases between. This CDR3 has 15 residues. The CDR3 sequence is CASSQGLGVGTEAFF. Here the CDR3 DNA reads TGTGCCAGCAGCCAAGGCTTAGGGGTTGGTACTGAAGCTTTCTTT.

Here the CDR3 reads CASSLDAAVAGQFF. The CDR3 DNA reads TGTGCCAGCAGCTTGGACGCGGCGGTAGCTGGTCAGTTCTTC. The chain carries TRBV5-4 and TRBJ2-1; no clear D. Germline assignment: CDR1 SGHNT and CDR2 YYREEE (reference sequence). Trimming took off 0 bases at V and 13 bases at J, with 17 bases between the two ends. This CDR3 has 14 residues. Drawing the rest from reference TRBV5-4 and TRBJ2-1, the complete variable domain is ETGVTQSPTHLIKTRGQQVTLRCSSQSGHNTVSWYQQALGQGPQFIFQYYREEENGRGNFPPRFSGLQFPNYSSELNVNALELDDSALYLCASSLDAAVAGQFFGPGTRLTVL.

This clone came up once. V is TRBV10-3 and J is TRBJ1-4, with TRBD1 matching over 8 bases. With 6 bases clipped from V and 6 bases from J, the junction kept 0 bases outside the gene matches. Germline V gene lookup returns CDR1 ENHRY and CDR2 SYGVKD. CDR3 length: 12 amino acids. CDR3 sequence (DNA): TGTGCCATCAGGGACAGGGATGAAAAACTGTTTTTT. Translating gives CAIRDRDEKLFF.

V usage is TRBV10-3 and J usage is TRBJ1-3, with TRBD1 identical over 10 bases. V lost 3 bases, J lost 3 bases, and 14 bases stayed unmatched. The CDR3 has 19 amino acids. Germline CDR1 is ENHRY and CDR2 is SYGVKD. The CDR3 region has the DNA TGTGCCATCAGTGATATCGCCGGGACAGGGGTTCTCGGTGGAAACACCATATATTTT. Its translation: CAISDIAGTGVLGGNTIYF.

The CDR3 region is CASSQAPPDTQYF. As DNA, the CDR3 is TGTGCCAGCAGCCAAGCCCCTCCGGATACGCAGTATTTT. This chain connects TRBV3-1 (or the pseudogene TRBV3-2) to TRBJ2-3; no reliable D call. Germline-derived CDR1 and CDR2 are LGHDT and YNNKEL (reference sequence). This CDR3 has 13 residues. V dropped 1 base and J dropped 6 bases, with 8 bases sitting between them.

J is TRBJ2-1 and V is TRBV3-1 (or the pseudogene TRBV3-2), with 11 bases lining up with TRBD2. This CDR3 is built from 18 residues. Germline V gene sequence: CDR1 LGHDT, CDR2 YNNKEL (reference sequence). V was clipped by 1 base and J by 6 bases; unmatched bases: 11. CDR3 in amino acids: CASSQVAQSSGGFNEQFF. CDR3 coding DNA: TGTGCCAGCAGCCAAGTTGCGCAGTCTAGCGGGGGGTTCAATGAGCAGTTCTTC.